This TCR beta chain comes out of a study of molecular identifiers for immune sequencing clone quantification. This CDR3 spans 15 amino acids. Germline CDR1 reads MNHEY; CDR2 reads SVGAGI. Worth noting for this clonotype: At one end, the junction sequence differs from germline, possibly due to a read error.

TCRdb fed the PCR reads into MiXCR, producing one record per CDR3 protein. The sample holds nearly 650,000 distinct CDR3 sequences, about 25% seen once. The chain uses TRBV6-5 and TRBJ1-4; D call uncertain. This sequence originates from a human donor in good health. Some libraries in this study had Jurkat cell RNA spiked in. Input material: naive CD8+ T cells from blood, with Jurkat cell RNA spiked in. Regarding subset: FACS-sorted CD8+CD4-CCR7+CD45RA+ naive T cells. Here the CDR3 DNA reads TGTGCCGGCAGCCCTTTTGAGGGCATAATGGAAAAACTGTTTTTC. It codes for CAGSPFEGIMEKLFF.